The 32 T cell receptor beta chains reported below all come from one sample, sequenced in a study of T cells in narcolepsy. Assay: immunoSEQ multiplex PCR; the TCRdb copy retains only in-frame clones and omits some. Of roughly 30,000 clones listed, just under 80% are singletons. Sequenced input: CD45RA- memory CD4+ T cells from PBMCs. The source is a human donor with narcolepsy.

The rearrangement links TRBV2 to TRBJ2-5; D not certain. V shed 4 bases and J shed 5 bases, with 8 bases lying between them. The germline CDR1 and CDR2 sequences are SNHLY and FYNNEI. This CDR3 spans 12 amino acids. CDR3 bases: TGTGCCAGCAGTGCGCTCAGGGAGACCCAGTACTTC. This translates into CASSALRETQYF. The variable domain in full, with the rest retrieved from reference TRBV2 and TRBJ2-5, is EPEVTQTPSHQVTQMGQEVILRCVPISNHLYFYWYRQILGQKVEFLVSFYNNEISEKSEIFDDQFSVERPDGSNFTLKIRSTKLEDSAMYFCASSALRETQYFGPGTRLLVL.

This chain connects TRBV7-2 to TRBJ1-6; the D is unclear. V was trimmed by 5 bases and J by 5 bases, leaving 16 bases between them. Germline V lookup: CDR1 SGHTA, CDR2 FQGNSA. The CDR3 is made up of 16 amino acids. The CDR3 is CASSPGDARDNSPLHF. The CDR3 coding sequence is TGTGCCAGCAGCCCAGGAGACGCCAGAGATAATTCACCCCTCCACTTT.

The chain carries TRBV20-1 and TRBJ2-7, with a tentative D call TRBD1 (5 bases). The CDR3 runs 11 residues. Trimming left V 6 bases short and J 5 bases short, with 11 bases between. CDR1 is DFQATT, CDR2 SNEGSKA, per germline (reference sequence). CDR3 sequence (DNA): TGCAGTGCCCGCCAAGGGGACGAGCAGTACTTC. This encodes CSARQGDEQYF.

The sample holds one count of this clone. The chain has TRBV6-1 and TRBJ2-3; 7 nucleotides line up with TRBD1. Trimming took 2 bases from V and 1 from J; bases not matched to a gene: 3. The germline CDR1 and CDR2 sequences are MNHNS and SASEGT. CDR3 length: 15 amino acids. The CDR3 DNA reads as TGTGCCAGCAGTGAATCGGGACAGCGCACAGATACGCAGTATTTT. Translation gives CASSESGQRTDTQYF.

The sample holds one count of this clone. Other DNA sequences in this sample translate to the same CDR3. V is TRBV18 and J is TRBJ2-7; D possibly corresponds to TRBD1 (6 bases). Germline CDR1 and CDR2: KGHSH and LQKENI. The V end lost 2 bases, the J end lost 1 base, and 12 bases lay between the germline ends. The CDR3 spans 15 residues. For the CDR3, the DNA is TGTGCCAGCTCACCAGGGCAGGGGCAGTCCTACGAGCAGTACTTC. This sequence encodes CASSPGQGQSYEQYF.

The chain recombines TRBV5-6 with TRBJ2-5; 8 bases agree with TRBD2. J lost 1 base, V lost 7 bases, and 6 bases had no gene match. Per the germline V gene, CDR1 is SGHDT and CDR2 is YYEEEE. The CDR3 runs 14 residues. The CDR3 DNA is TGTGCCAGCGTTCGTAGCGGGGCCCAAGAGACCCAGTACTTC. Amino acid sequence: CASVRSGAQETQYF.

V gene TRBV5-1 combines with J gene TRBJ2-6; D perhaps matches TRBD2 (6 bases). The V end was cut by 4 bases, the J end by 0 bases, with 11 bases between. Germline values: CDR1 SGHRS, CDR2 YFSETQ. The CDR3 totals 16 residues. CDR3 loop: CASSTGLNSGANVLTF. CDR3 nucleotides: TGCGCCAGCAGCACGGGACTTAACTCTGGGGCCAACGTCCTGACTTTC.

CDR3 amino acids: CAINAKRGGSYNEQFF. The DNA for the CDR3 is TGTGCCATCAACGCTAAGCGGGGGGGCTCCTACAATGAGCAGTTCTTC. V is TRBV10-3 and J is TRBJ2-1; 10 nucleotides match TRBD2. In germline, CDR1 is ENHRY, CDR2 SYGVKD. V lost 7 bases, J lost 0 bases, and 6 bases stayed unmatched. The CDR3 runs 16 residues.

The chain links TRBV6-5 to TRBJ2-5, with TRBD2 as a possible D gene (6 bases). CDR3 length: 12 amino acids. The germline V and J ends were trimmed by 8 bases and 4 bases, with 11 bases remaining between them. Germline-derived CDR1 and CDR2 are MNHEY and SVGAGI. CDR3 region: CASGDLLETQYF. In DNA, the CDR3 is TGTGCCAGCGGGGACTTATTAGAGACCCAGTACTTC.

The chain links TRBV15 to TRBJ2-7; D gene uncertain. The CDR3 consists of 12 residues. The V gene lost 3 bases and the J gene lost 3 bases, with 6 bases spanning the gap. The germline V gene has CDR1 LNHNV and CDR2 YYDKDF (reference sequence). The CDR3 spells CATSSAHYEQYF. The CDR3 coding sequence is TGTGCCACCAGCAGCGCCCACTACGAGCAGTACTTC.

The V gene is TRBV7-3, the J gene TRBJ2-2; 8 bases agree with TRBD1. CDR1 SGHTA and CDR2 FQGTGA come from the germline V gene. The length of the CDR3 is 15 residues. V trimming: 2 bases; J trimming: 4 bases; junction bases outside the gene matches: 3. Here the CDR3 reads CASSLQGAGTGELFF. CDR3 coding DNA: TGTGCCAGCAGCTTACAGGGGGCTGGCACCGGGGAGCTGTTTTTT.

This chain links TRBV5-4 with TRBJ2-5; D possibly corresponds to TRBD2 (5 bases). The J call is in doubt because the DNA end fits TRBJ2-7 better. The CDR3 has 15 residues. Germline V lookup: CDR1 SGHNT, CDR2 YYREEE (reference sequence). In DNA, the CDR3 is TGTGCCAGCAGCACCACCGGGAAGCTTACCTACGAGCAGTACTTC. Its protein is CASSTTGKLTYEQYF.

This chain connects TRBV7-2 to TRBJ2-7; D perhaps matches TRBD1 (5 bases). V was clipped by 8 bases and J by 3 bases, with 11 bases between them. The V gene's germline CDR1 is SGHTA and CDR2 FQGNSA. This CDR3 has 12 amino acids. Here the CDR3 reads CASRLDSYEQYF. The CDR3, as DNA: TGTGCCAGCCGCCTCGACAGCTACGAGCAGTACTTC.

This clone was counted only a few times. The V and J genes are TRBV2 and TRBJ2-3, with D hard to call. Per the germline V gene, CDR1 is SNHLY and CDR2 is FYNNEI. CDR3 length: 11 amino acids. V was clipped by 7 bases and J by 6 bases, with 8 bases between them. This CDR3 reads CASKDADTQYF. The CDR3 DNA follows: TGTGCCAGCAAAGACGCGGATACGCAGTATTTT.

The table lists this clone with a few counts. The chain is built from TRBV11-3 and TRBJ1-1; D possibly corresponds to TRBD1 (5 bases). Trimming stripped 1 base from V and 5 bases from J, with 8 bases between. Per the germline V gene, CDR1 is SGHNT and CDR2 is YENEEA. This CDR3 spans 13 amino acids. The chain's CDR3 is CASSLGGVTEAFF. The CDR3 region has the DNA TGTGCCAGCAGCTTAGGAGGGGTGACTGAAGCTTTCTTT.

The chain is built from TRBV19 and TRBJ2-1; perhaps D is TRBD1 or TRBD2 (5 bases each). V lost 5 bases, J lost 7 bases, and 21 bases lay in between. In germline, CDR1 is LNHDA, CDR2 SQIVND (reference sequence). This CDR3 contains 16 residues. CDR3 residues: CASSLREGRWDNEQFF. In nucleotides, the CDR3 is TGTGCCAGTAGTTTACGCGAGGGACGGTGGGATAATGAGCAGTTCTTC.

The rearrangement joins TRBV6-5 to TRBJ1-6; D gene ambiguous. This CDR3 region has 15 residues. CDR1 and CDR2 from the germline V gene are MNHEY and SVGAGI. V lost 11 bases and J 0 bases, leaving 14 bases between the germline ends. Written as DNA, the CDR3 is TGTGCCGTCGGTGGGGTCACCTCCTATAATTCACCCCTCCACTTT. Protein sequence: CAVGGVTSYNSPLHF.

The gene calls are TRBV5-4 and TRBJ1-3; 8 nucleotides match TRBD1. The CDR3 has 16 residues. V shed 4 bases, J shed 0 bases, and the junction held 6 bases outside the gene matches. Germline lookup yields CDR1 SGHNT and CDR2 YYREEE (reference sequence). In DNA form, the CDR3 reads TGTGCCAGCAGCCAGACAGGGGCCCGCTCTGGAAACACCATATATTTT. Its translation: CASSQTGARSGNTIYF.

CDR3 loop: CASSVENRPTDTQYF. Written as DNA, the CDR3 is TGTGCCAGCAGCGTAGAGAACAGACCCACAGATACGCAGTATTTT. The rearrangement uses TRBV9 and TRBJ2-3; no firm D call. Germline CDR1 SGDLS, CDR2 YYNGEE. CDR3 length equals 15 residues. V was pared by 0 bases and J by 2 bases, with 10 bases between.

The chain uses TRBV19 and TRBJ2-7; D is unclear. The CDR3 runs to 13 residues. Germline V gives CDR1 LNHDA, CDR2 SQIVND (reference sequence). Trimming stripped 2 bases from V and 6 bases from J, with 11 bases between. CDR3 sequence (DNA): TGTGCCAGTAGTATACGCCCATCTTCCGAGCAGTACTTC. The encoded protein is CASSIRPSSEQYF.

CDR3 DNA: TGCAGCGTTACCGGGACGCAGAACAACAATGAGCAGTTCTTC. It yields the protein CSVTGTQNNNEQFF. The chain links TRBV29-1 to TRBJ2-1; D is perhaps TRBD1 or TRBD2 (5 bases each). The V and J ends lost 5 bases and 5 bases respectively, with 16 bases between them. CDR1 SQVTM and CDR2 ANQGSEA come from the germline V gene. The CDR3 has 14 amino acids.

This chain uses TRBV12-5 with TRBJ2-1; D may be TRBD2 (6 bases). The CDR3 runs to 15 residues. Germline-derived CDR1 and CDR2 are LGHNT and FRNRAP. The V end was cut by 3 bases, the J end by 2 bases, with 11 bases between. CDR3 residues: CASGLRGLTYNEQFF. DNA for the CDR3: TGTGCTAGTGGTTTACGGGGGTTAACCTACAATGAGCAGTTCTTC.

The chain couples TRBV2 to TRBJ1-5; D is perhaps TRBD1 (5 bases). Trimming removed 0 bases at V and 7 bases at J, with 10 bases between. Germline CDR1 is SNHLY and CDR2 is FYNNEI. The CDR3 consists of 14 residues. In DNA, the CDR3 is TGTGCCAGCAGTGAAGCGGGGGGAGGGCAGCCCCAGCATTTT. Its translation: CASSEAGGGQPQHF.

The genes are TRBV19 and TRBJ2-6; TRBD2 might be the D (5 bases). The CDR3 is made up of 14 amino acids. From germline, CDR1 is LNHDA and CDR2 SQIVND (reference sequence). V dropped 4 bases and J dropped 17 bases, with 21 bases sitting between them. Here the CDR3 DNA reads TGTGCCAGTAGTAGAGGGCTGTCTTACGATTATTTGACTTTC. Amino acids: CASSRGLSYDYLTF.

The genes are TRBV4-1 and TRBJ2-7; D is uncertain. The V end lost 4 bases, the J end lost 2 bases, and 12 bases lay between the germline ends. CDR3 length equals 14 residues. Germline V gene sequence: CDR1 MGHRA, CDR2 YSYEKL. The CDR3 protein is CASSLTPETYEQYF. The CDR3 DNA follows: TGCGCCAGCAGCCTGACGCCGGAAACCTACGAGCAGTACTTC.

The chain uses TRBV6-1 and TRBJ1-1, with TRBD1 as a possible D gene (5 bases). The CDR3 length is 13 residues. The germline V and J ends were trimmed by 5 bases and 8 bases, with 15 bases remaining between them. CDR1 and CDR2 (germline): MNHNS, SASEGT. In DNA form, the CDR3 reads TGTGCCAGCAGTCCGGGACGCAGAGTAGAAGCTTTCTTT. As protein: CASSPGRRVEAFF.

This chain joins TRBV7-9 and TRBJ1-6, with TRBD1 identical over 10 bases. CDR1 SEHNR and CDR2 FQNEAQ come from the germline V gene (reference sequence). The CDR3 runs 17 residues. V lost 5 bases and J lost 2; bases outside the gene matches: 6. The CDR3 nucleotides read TGTGCCAGCAGCCCAGGGACAGGGGAAACCTATAATTCACCCCTCCACTTT. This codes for CASSPGTGETYNSPLHF.

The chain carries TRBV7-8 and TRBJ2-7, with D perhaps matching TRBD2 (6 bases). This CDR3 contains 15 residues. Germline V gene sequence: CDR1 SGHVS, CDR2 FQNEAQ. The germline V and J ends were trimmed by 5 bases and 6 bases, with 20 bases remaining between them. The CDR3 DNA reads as TGTGCCAGCAGCCGATCGGCCGGGCGGGGTGTCGAGCAGTACTTC. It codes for CASSRSAGRGVEQYF.

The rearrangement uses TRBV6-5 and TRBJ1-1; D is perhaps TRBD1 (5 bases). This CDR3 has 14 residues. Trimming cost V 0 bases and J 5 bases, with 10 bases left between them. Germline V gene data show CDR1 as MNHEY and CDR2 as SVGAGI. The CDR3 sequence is CASSYSGWGTEAFF. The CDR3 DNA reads TGTGCCAGCAGTTACTCGGGGTGGGGGACTGAAGCTTTCTTT.

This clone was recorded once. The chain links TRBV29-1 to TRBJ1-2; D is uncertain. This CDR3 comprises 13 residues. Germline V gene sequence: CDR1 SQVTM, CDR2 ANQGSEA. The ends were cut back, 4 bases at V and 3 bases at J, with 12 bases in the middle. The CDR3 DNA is TGCAGCGTTGTAGGACTGGGCTACTATGGCTACACCTTC. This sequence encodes CSVVGLGYYGYTF. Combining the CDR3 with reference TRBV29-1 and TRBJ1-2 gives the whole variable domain SAVISQKPSRDICQRGTSLTIQCQVDSQVTMMFWYRQQPGQSLTLIATANQGSEATYESGFVIDKFPISRPNLTFSTLTVSNMSPEDSSIYLCSVVGLGYYGYTFGSGTRLTVV.

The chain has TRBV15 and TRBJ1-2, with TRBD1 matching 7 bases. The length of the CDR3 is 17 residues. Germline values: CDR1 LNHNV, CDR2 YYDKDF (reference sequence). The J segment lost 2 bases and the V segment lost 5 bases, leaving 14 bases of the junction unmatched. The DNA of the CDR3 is TGTGCCACCAGCGACCGGGACAGAGAAAGGGGGAACTATGGCTACACCTTC. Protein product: CATSDRDRERGNYGYTF.

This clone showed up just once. The CDR3 is CASSWGGNGDTQYF. CDR3 DNA sequence: TGTGCCAGCAGCTGGGGCGGTAACGGCGATACGCAGTATTTT. This sequence joins TRBV6-5 and TRBJ2-3, with a tentative D call TRBD1 (5 bases). V was cut by 6 bases and J by 6 bases, with 16 bases left in between. The CDR3 is 14 residues long. The germline CDR1 and CDR2 sequences are MNHEY and SVGAGI.